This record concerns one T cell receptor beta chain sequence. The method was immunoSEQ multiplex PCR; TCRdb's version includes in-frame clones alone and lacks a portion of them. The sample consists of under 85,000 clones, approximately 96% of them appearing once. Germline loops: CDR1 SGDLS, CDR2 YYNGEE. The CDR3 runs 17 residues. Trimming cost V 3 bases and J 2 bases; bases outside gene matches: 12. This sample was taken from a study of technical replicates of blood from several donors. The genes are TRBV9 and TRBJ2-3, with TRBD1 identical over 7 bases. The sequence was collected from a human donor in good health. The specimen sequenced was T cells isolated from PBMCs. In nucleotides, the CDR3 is TGTGCCAGCAGCGGACTGGGCCGGGACAGAAACACAGATACGCAGTATTTT. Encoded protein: CASSGLGRDRNTDTQYF. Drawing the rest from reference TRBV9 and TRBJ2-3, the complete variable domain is DSGVTQTPKHLITATGQRVTLRCSPRSGDLSVYWYQQSLDQGLQFLIQYYNGEERAKGNILERFSAQQFPDLHSELNLSSLELGDSALYFCASSGLGRDRNTDTQYFGPGTRLTVL.